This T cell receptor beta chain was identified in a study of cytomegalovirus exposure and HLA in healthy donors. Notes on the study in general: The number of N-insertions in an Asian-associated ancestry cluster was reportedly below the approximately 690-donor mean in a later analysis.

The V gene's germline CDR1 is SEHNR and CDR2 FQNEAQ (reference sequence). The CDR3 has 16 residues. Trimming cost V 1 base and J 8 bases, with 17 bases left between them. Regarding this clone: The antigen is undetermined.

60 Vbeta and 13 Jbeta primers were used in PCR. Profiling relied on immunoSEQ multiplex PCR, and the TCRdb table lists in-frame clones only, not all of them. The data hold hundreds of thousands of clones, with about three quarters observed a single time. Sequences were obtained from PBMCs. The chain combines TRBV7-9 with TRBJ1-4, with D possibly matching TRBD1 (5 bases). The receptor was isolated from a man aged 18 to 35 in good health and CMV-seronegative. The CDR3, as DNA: TGTGCCAGCAGCTTAGGGCAGGGCGGCCTGGAGGAAAAACTGTTTTTT. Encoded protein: CASSLGQGGLEEKLFF.